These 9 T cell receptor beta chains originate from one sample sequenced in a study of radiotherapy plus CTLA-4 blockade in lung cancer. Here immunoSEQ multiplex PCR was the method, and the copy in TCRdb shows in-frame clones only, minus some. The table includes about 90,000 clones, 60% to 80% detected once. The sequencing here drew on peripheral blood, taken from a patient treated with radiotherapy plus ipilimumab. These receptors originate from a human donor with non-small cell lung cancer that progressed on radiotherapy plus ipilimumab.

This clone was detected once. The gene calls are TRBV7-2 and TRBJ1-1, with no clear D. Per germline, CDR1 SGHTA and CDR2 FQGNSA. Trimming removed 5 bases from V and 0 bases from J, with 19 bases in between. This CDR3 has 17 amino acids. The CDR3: CASSLIGPAVMNTEAFF. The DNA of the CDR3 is TGTGCCAGCAGCCTCATTGGGCCCGCTGTCATGAACACTGAAGCTTTCTTT.

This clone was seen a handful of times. CDR3 DNA sequence: TGTGCCAGTAGTATTGGGGCCAGTGAGCAGTTCTTC. Protein product: CASSIGASEQFF. V gene TRBV19 combines with J gene TRBJ2-1, with a tentative D call TRBD1 (5 bases). Per germline, CDR1 LNHDA and CDR2 SQIVND (reference sequence). Trimming left V 3 bases short and J 9 bases short, with 9 bases between. This CDR3 region has 12 residues.

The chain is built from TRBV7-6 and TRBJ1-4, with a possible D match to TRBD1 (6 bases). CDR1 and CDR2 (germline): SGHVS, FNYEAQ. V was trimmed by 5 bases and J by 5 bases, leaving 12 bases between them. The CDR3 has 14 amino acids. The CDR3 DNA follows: TGTGCCAGCAGCCTGGGGGCTGTCAATGAAAAACTGTTTTTT. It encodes CASSLGAVNEKLFF.

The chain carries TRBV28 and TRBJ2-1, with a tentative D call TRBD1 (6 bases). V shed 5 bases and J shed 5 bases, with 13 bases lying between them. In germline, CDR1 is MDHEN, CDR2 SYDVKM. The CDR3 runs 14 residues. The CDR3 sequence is CASSPSGQNNEQFF. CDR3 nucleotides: TGTGCCAGCAGTCCCTCGGGACAAAACAATGAGCAGTTCTTC.

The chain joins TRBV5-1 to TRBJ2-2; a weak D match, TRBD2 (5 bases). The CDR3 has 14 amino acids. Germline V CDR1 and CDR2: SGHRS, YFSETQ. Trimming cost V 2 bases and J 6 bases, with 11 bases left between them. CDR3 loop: CASSLPSTSGELFF. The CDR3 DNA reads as TGCGCCAGCAGCTTACCTAGCACGTCCGGGGAGCTGTTTTTT.

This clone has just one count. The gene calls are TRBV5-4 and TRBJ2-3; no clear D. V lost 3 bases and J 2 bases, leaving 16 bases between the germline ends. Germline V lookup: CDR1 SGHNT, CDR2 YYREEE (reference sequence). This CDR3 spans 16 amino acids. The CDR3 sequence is CASSSGLGATTDTQYF. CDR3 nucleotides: TGTGCCAGCAGCTCCGGCCTAGGAGCAACCACAGATACGCAGTATTTT.

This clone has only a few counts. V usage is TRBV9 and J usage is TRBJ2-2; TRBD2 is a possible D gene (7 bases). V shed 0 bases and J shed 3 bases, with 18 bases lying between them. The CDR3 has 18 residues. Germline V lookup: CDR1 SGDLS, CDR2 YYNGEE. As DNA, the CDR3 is TGTGCCAGCAGCGTAGATACCATGGGGGGGCGGTACACCGGGGAGCTGTTTTTT. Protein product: CASSVDTMGGRYTGELFF.

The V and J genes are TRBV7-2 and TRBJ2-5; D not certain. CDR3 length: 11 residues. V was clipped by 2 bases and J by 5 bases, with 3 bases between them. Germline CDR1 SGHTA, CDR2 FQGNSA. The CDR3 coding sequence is TGTGCCAGCAGCTTAAGTGAGACCCAGTACTTC. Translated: CASSLSETQYF.

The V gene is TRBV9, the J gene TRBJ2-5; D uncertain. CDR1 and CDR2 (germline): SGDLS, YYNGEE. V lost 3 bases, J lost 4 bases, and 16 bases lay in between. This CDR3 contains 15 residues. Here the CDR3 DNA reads TGTGCCAGCAGCGCTAGACCCTGGGGTAGAGAGACCCAGTACTTC. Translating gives CASSARPWGRETQYF.